The entry below gives a single T cell receptor (beta chain) sequence along with its context. What it binds is unknown. The protocol was immunoSEQ multiplex PCR, while the TCRdb copy is restricted to in-frame clones and leaves out a portion. This sample carries about 96,000 clones, nearly 90% of them seen once, and the ten largest clones take around 1.6%. The data stem from a study of T cell responses to AZD1222 COVID-19 vaccine. CDR3 length equals 13 residues. The germline V and J ends were trimmed by 5 bases and 4 bases, with 11 bases remaining between them. CDR1 is PRHDT, CDR2 FYEKMQ, per germline (reference sequence). Study results and limitations: Donors were mostly white British, more females; clonal diversity possibly underestimated.

This sequence joins TRBV13 and TRBJ1-1; D not resolved. The receptor was derived from an adult in good health. The input for sequencing was peripheral blood, taken on day 0 of AZD1222 vaccination. The chain's CDR3 is CASSLGRTTEAFF. The CDR3 coding sequence is TGTGCCAGCAGCCTTGGGAGGACCACTGAAGCTTTCTTT.